The entry below gives a single TCR beta chain sequence along with its context. In the original processing: Amplified reference gene primers provided the basis for estimating nucleated cell counts. Sequenced by immunoSEQ multiplex PCR; TCRdb stores in-frame clones only, minus some. That table gives V, J and clone size, and the DNA gave D and trimming. This repertoire shows 110,000 to 150,000 clones, 75% to 85% found once; its top ten account for more than 8.5%. The data stem from a study of blood T cell repertoires in COVID-19. In the study overall: The origin of the acute and convalescent COVID-19 samples was the United States, Italy and Spain. The analysed material was cDNA or gDNA that came from T cells, B-cell-depleted T cells, or PBMCs.

The CDR3 covers 14 residues. CDR1 and CDR2 from the germline V gene are LNHDA and SQIVND (reference sequence). V lost 3 bases and J lost 7; bases outside the gene matches: 4. V gene TRBV19 combines with J gene TRBJ2-2; 8 bases agree with TRBD2. The origin of this receptor is a man in his 60s with active or convalescent COVID-19. Sequencing was carried out using peripheral blood. The CDR3 is CASSMLAGYGELFF. The CDR3 nucleotides are TGTGCCAGTAGTATGCTAGCGGGTTACGGGGAGCTGTTTTTT.